These 6 T cell receptor beta chains originate from one sample sequenced in a study of shared clonotypes between healthy human individuals (dated by TCRdb to about 2020). Library creation used the immunoSEQ multiplex PCR assay. TCRdb holds this immuneACCESS table with in-frame rearrangements only. Some clones are missing; in checked studies, unresolved V genes explain under half, and the rest has no known cause. The sample contains roughly 890,000 clones, 80% to 95% of them found a single time. The ten largest clones represent 24% of the sample. CD8 naive samples were CD45RO-negative cells positively selected for CCR7, giving a CD45RA+CCR7+ population that excluded TemRA cells. The sequenced sample consisted of naive CD8+ T cells sorted from blood. In the paper's terms, the cell subset or site label means: CD45RA+CCR7+. These receptors came from a man aged 30 to 45 in good health.

This clone was recorded once. This chain links TRBV5-4 with TRBJ2-1, with a possible D match to TRBD1 (6 bases). Trimming removed 2 bases from V and 4 bases from J, with 10 bases in between. CDR3 length: 14 amino acids. CDR1 is SGHNT, CDR2 YYREEE, per germline (reference sequence). Written as DNA, the CDR3 is TGTGCCAGCAGCTTCGGGCAGGGGTACAATGAGCAGTTCTTC. It codes for CASSFGQGYNEQFF.

The chain has TRBV28 and TRBJ1-5; a weak D match, TRBD1 (6 bases). There are 14 residues in the CDR3. Looked up from germline, CDR1 is MDHEN and CDR2 is SYDVKM. V lost 6 bases to trimming and J lost 1 base, with 10 bases between them. CDR3 DNA: TGTGCCAGCAGGACTAGGGGGAGCAATCAGCCCCAGCATTTT. Translated: CASRTRGSNQPQHF.

The CDR3 DNA follows: TGCAGCGCCTTAGCGGAAACTTCCTACGAGCAGTACTTC. Translation gives CSALAETSYEQYF. The chain links TRBV29-1 to TRBJ2-7, with D perhaps matching TRBD2 (6 bases). This CDR3 spans 13 amino acids. Germline V gene lookup returns CDR1 SQVTM and CDR2 ANQGSEA. V was trimmed by 7 bases and J by 1 base, leaving 14 bases between them.

The gene calls are TRBV7-2 and TRBJ2-2; weak D call: TRBD2 (5 bases). The CDR3 consists of 15 residues. The germline V and J ends were trimmed by 6 bases and 5 bases, with 16 bases remaining between them. Germline CDR1 is SGHTA and CDR2 is FQGNSA. The chain's CDR3 is CASRQNWGDTGELFF. The CDR3 coding sequence is TGTGCCAGCAGACAAAATTGGGGAGATACCGGGGAGCTGTTTTTT.

V is TRBV7-8 and J is TRBJ2-7; TRBD2 is a possible D gene (5 bases). This CDR3 region has 12 residues. The germline V and J ends were trimmed by 4 bases and 3 bases, with 7 bases remaining between them. CDR1 SGHVS and CDR2 FQNEAQ come from the germline V gene. The CDR3 sequence: CASSSTSYEQYF. The CDR3 DNA follows: TGTGCCAGCAGCTCTACTAGCTACGAGCAGTACTTC. Complete variable domain (other parts from reference TRBV7-8 and TRBJ2-7): GAGVSQSPRYKVAKRGQDVALRCDPISGHVSLFWYQQALGQGPEFLTYFQNEAQLDKSGLPSDRFFAERPEGSVSTLKIQRTQQEDSAVYLCASSSTSYEQYFGPGTRLTVT.

This sequence joins TRBV5-1 and TRBJ2-1; 8 nucleotides line up with TRBD1. Trimming cost V 3 bases and J 2 bases; bases outside gene matches: 10. CDR3 length: 17 residues. Per germline, CDR1 SGHRS and CDR2 YFSETQ. This CDR3 reads CASSWPDRGQTYNEQFF. The CDR3 coding sequence is TGCGCCAGCAGCTGGCCCGACAGGGGTCAAACCTACAATGAGCAGTTCTTC. Drawing the rest from reference TRBV5-1 and TRBJ2-1, the complete variable domain is KAGVTQTPRYLIKTRGQQVTLSCSPISGHRSVSWYQQTPGQGLQFLFEYFSETQRNKGNFPGRFSGRQFSNSRSEMNVSTLELGDSALYLCASSWPDRGQTYNEQFFGPGTRLTVL.